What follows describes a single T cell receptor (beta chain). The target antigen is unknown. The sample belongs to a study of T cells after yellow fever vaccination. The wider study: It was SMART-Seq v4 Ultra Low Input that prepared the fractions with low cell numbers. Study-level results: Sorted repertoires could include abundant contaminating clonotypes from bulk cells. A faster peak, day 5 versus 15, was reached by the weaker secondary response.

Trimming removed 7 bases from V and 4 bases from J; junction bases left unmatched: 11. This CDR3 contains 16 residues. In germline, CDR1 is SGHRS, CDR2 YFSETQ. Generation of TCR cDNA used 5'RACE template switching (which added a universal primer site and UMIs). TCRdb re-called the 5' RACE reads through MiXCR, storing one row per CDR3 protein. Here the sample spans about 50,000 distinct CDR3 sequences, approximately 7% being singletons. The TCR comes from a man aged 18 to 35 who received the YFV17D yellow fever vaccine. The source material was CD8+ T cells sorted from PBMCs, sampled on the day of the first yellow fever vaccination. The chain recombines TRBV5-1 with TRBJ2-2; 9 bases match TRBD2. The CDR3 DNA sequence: TGCGCCAGCCGCCTCGGAGCGGGGGGAGTCACCGGGGAGCTGTTTTTT. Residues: CASRLGAGGVTGELFF.